This T cell receptor (beta chain) was observed in a study of blood T cells in healthy people across ages. The ends were cut back, 2 bases at V and 6 bases at J, with 17 bases in the middle. The CDR3 has 16 residues. The germline CDR1 and CDR2 sequences are MNHEY and SVGEGT. Study outcomes and limitations: With age, beta diversity per million T cells declined roughly linearly, significantly by 30 to 40.

Caucasian individuals from Russia who were healthy and aged roughly 6 to 95 acted as donors. Isolation recovered at least 7 million PBMCs from every sample. A note on this clonotype: As yet, its antigen is unknown.

The use of a sample-barcoded 5' primer and a J-beta primer mix characterized a second PCR of 7 to 11 cycles. Every molecule of cDNA carried a tag from a template-switch adaptor with 12 random nucleotides. A single record per CDR3 protein comes from TCRdb applying MiXCR to the 5' RACE reads. The sample consists of 1.5 million to 2 million distinct CDR3 sequences, around 40% of them appearing once. V gene TRBV6-2 or TRBV6-3 combines with J gene TRBJ2-1, with D possibly TRBD2 on 7 matching bases. The sequenced material came from blood. The TCR comes from a human donor in good health. CDR3 amino acids: CASSYRGGGPPNEQFF. The CDR3 DNA reads TGTGCCAGCAGTTACAGGGGCGGGGGCCCGCCCAATGAGCAGTTCTTC.